The 29 T cell receptor beta chains below all came from one sample that was sequenced in a study of breast tumors, draining lymph nodes, adjacent tissues. TCRdb reanalysed the multiplex PCR reads using MiXCR and keeps one entry per CDR3 protein. The sample yields about 130,000 distinct CDR3 sequences, over 20% seen once. Samples came from axillary lymph nodes draining the breast cancer. The sample was axillary lymph node tissue. These receptors were collected from a female donor with breast cancer. Some clones in this sample may be carry-over from other donors' samples.

This clonotype was counted at least ten times. The genes are TRBV20-1 and TRBJ2-3; 7 nucleotides line up with TRBD2. V dropped 7 bases and J dropped 4; count of bases not matched to a gene: 17. CDR3 length equals 16 residues. Per germline, CDR1 DFQATT and CDR2 SNEGSKA (reference sequence). The CDR3 region has the DNA TGCAGTGGAGAGGGAGGGTATGGGGAGTTCCCAGATACGCAGTATTTT. This gives the protein CSGEGGYGEFPDTQYF.

As concerns this clonotype: A single base separates this from a much larger clone, so it may be a read error. V gene TRBV10-3 combines with J gene TRBJ1-3; D is ambiguous. Trimming took off 2 bases at V and 0 bases at J, with 8 bases between the two ends. Germline V gives CDR1 ENHRY, CDR2 SYGVKD. The CDR3 is 15 residues long. DNA of the CDR3: TGTGCCATCAGTGAGACATTACCCTCTGGAAACACCATATATTTT. Translation gives CAISETLPSGNTIYF.

This clonotype showed up many times. The V call is TRBV5-1, the J call TRBJ2-7, with D perhaps being TRBD1 or TRBD2 (5 bases each). V was shortened by 0 bases and J by 4 bases, with 14 bases between the two germline ends. Per the germline V gene, CDR1 is SGHRS and CDR2 is YFSETQ. The CDR3 has 15 amino acids. CDR3 loop: CASSLGEGLFYEQYF. The CDR3 DNA sequence: TGCGCCAGCAGCTTGGGAGAGGGGCTCTTTTACGAGCAGTACTTC.

This clonotype has just a few counts. Being one base from a much bigger clone, this may be a read error. V and J are TRBV6-5 and TRBJ2-3; no firm D call. This CDR3 region has 16 residues. The V gene lost 2 bases and the J gene lost 4 bases, with 16 bases spanning the gap. CDR1 and CDR2 (germline): MNHEY, SVGAGI. The CDR3 DNA follows: TGTGCCAGCAGTTACCGAGGCGGCAGAGGCGCAGATACGCAGTATTTT. Translated: CASSYRGGRGADTQYF.

This clonotype showed up many times. The rearrangement uses TRBV5-6 and TRBJ1-5; perhaps TRBD1 as D (6 bases). Per the germline V gene, CDR1 is SGHDT and CDR2 is YYEEEE. This CDR3 spans 16 amino acids. V gave up 4 bases and J gave up 0 bases, with 14 bases separating them. CDR3 sequence: CASSPSGHFSNQPQHF. CDR3 DNA sequence: TGTGCCAGCAGCCCCTCGGGACATTTTAGCAATCAGCCCCAGCATTTT.

The chain uses TRBV29-1 and TRBJ1-1, with D perhaps matching TRBD1 (6 bases). Between the trimmed V and J ends, which lost 4 bases and 1 base, there was a span of 13 bases. This CDR3 comprises 14 residues. Germline lookup yields CDR1 SQVTM and CDR2 ANQGSEA. CDR3 bases: TGCAGCGTTGCCGAAGGGGGTTGGAACACTGAAGCTTTCTTT. It codes for CSVAEGGWNTEAFF.

On this clonotype: With a much larger clone just one base away, this may be a read error. V usage is TRBV18 and J usage is TRBJ1-5; D is ambiguous. Germline V gives CDR1 KGHSH, CDR2 LQKENI. The CDR3 contains 13 residues. This CDR3 reads CASSPEYNQPQRF. CDR3 bases: TGTGCCAGCTCACCCGAATACAATCAGCCCCAGCGTTTT.

In this sample, this clonotype turned up a few times. V and J are TRBV19 and TRBJ2-2; tentatively, D is TRBD2 (6 bases). Germline V gene data show CDR1 as LNHDA and CDR2 as SQIVND (reference sequence). This CDR3 has 21 residues. Trimming removed 6 bases from V and 3 bases from J, with 32 bases in between. The CDR3 region has the DNA TGTGCCAGTAGGCACGCCGCTTTCGCCGGGAGCCCTCCTTCGGACACCGGGGAGCTGTTTTTT. This gives the protein CASRHAAFAGSPPSDTGELFF.

This clonotype was counted at least ten times. The chain employs TRBV6-2 or TRBV6-3 and TRBJ1-3; 8 bases align to TRBD1. V shed 0 bases and J 1 base; nucleotides not matched to a gene: 2. This CDR3 spans 16 amino acids. The germline V gene encodes CDR1 MNHEY and CDR2 SVGEGT. The CDR3 sequence is CASSYSDRGSGNTIYF. The DNA for the CDR3 is TGTGCCAGCAGTTACTCCGACAGGGGATCTGGAAACACCATATATTTT.

This clonotype was counted many times. The chain employs TRBV20-1 and TRBJ2-3; no definite D call. Looked up from germline, CDR1 is DFQATT and CDR2 is SNEGSKA (reference sequence). The germline V and J ends were trimmed by 7 bases and 0 bases, with 14 bases remaining between them. The CDR3 length is 14 residues. CDR3 DNA sequence: TGCAGTGTCTCACGTCACACTAGCACAGATACGCAGTATTTT. This codes for CSVSRHTSTDTQYF.

This clonotype was counted ten times or more. The V and J genes are TRBV11-3 and TRBJ2-7; TRBD1 matches 7 bases. The length of the CDR3 is 15 residues. Germline V CDR1 and CDR2: SGHNT, YENEEA. Germline trimming cut 1 base from V and 0 bases from J; bases unmatched to any gene: 3. The CDR3 region is CASSLGGTDSYEQYF. DNA for the CDR3: TGTGCCAGCAGCTTAGGGGGGACAGACTCCTACGAGCAGTACTTC.

This clonotype has a handful of counts. The chain is built from TRBV27 and TRBJ2-7; 7 bases are a match to TRBD2. The CDR3 sequence is 13 residues long. J lost 2 bases, V lost 8 bases, and 6 bases had no gene match. CDR1 is MNHEY, CDR2 SMNVEV, per germline (reference sequence). CDR3 amino acids: CASGRGTTYEQYF. The DNA for the CDR3 is TGTGCCAGCGGCCGAGGGACTACCTACGAGCAGTACTTC.

This clonotype was counted once. A read error may be the cause here, since a much bigger clone is one base away. The chain is built from TRBV24-1 and TRBJ2-2; 11 bases map to TRBD2. Germline V gene lookup returns CDR1 KGHDR and CDR2 SFDVKD. The trim removed 5 bases at V and 5 bases at J, leaving 6 bases unmatched. The length of the CDR3 is 16 residues. CDR3 amino acids: CATSGSGRAPTGELFF. The CDR3 DNA reads as TGTGCCACCAGTGGTAGCGGGAGGGCCCCTACCGGGGAGCTGTTTTTT.

On this clonotype itself: A much larger clone lies one base from this, so it may be a read error. V gene TRBV6-1 combines with J gene TRBJ2-2; 7 bases map to TRBD1. With V trimmed by 6 bases and J by 3 bases, 4 bases remained unmatched. The CDR3 length is 14 residues. Germline V gene lookup returns CDR1 MNHNS and CDR2 SASEGT. The CDR3 coding sequence is TGTGCCAGCAGGGGTACAGGGGACACCGGGGAGCTGTTTTTT. Translation: CASRGTGDTGELFF.

The sample holds many counts of this clonotype. The genes are TRBV20-1 and TRBJ2-5; no clear D gene. The CDR3 runs 13 residues. Germline loops: CDR1 DFQATT, CDR2 SNEGSKA (reference sequence). Trimming removed 2 bases from V and 4 bases from J, with 11 bases in between. The chain's CDR3 is CSARRALGETQYF. The CDR3 region has the DNA TGCAGTGCTAGAAGAGCTCTGGGAGAGACCCAGTACTTC.

This clonotype was detected many times. This chain joins TRBV19 and TRBJ1-3, with a tentative D call TRBD1 (6 bases). V was pared by 7 bases and J by 0 bases, with 28 bases between. This CDR3 contains 20 residues. Germline V CDR1 and CDR2: LNHDA, SQIVND (reference sequence). Here the CDR3 reads CASTPGGARAARGSGNTIYF. The CDR3 coding sequence is TGTGCCAGTACCCCCGGGGGGGCCAGAGCAGCCAGGGGCTCTGGAAACACCATATATTTT.

There are many counts of this clonotype. The chain has TRBV10-3 and TRBJ1-6; 8 bases line up with TRBD1. Germline loops: CDR1 ENHRY, CDR2 SYGVKD. After removal of 8 bases from V and 5 bases from J, the junction contained 8 bases not matched to a gene. The CDR3 spans 15 residues. The CDR3 bases are TGTGCCATCGGGAGGGGACAGGAGCATAATTCACCCCTCCACTTT. Protein product: CAIGRGQEHNSPLHF.

At least ten counts were recorded for this clonotype. The chain joins TRBV11-2 to TRBJ2-7, with 11 bases lining up with TRBD2. Unmatched junction bases numbered 4, after V lost 2 bases and J lost 1 base. Germline V gene lookup returns CDR1 SGHAT and CDR2 FQNNGV. The CDR3 extends over 16 amino acids. This CDR3 is CASSLPLAGGSYEQYF. In nucleotides, the CDR3 is TGTGCCAGCAGCTTACCATTAGCGGGAGGGTCCTACGAGCAGTACTTC.

This rearrangement joins TRBV2 to TRBJ2-4; 10 bases are a match to TRBD1. Per the germline V gene, CDR1 is SNHLY and CDR2 is FYNNEI. V lost 6 bases and J lost 8; bases outside the gene matches: 25. The CDR3 is made up of 20 amino acids. The CDR3 DNA follows: TGTGCCAGCAGCAACCTCAGACAATGGGGACAGGGGTCGGGCGAGGACATTCAGTACTTC. Translating it yields CASSNLRQWGQGSGEDIQYF. The variable domain in full, with the rest retrieved from reference TRBV2 and TRBJ2-4, is EPEVTQTPSHQVTQMGQEVILRCVPISNHLYFYWYRQILGQKVEFLVSFYNNEISEKSEIFDDQFSVERPDGSNFTLKIRSTKLEDSAMYFCASSNLRQWGQGSGEDIQYFGAGTRLSVL.

This chain uses TRBV4-1 with TRBJ2-1; 10 bases agree with TRBD2. V dropped 0 bases and J dropped 8; count of bases not matched to a gene: 13. Germline V gene data show CDR1 as MGHRA and CDR2 as YSYEKL. CDR3 size: 18 residues. The CDR3 protein is CASSQETGLAGAVDEQFF. The CDR3 nucleotides read TGCGCCAGCAGCCAAGAGACCGGTCTAGCGGGAGCGGTCGATGAGCAGTTCTTC.

On this clonotype: Given a much more abundant clone one base away, this may be a read error. The rearrangement uses TRBV7-7 and TRBJ2-7; D is possibly TRBD2 (5 bases). Germline assignment: CDR1 SSHAT and CDR2 FNYEAQ (reference sequence). The CDR3 has 15 residues. The CDR3 here is CASSPDWKNSYKQYF. The DNA for the CDR3 is TGTGCTAGCAGCCCGGACTGGAAGAACTCCTACAAGCAGTACTTC. Looking up the rest from reference TRBV7-7 and TRBJ2-7 gives the full variable domain: GAGVSQSPRYKVTKRGQDVTLRCDPISSHATLYWYQQALGQGPEFLTYFNYEAQPDKSGLPSDRFSAERPEGSISTLTIQRTEQRDSAMYRCASSPDWKNSYKQYFGPGTRLTVT.

In its sample, this clonotype was seen many times. The genes are TRBV20-1 and TRBJ2-3; D remains ambiguous. CDR1 is DFQATT and CDR2 is SNEGSKA in the germline V gene (reference sequence). Trimming took 0 bases from V and 9 from J, leaving 13 bases between them. The CDR3 consists of 13 residues. The CDR3 region has the DNA TGCAGTGCTAGAGAGGATATCGTGGCGACGCAGTATTTT. Translating gives CSAREDIVATQYF.

This clonotype occurred a few times. The chain joins TRBV27 to TRBJ2-2; 13 bases fit TRBD2. Germline V gene data show CDR1 as MNHEY and CDR2 as SMNVEV (reference sequence). With 4 bases clipped from V and 8 bases from J, the junction kept 13 bases outside the gene matches. This CDR3 is 18 amino acids long. The CDR3 spells CASSSQFTGLAGSGELFF. The CDR3 DNA follows: TGTGCCAGCAGTTCCCAGTTTACGGGACTAGCGGGAAGTGGGGAGCTGTTTTTT.

This sequence joins TRBV6-1 and TRBJ1-2; TRBD1 matches at 7 bases. V lost 4 bases, J lost 4 bases, and 9 bases stayed unmatched. This CDR3 region has 15 residues. The germline gives CDR1 MNHNS, CDR2 SASEGT. CDR3 nucleotide sequence: TGTGCCAGCAGTGGCTACGAGGGGGCCTCCTATGGCTACACCTTC. It specifies CASSGYEGASYGYTF.

As to this clonotype: Just one base apart from a much larger clone, this may be a read error. The gene calls are TRBV7-6 and TRBJ2-2; D gene unclear. CDR1 and CDR2 (germline): SGHVS, FNYEAQ. The V and J ends lost 5 bases and 5 bases respectively, with 15 bases between them. This CDR3 is built from 15 residues. Here the CDR3 DNA reads TGTGCCAGCAGCCTGAGCAGACCTCCGACCGGGGAGCTGTTTTTT. The encoded protein is CASSLSRPPTGELFF.

The chain uses TRBV5-1 and TRBJ2-4, with TRBD2 matching over 7 bases. Per germline, CDR1 SGHRS and CDR2 YFSETQ. CDR3 size: 14 residues. V was pared by 2 bases and J by 6 bases, with 5 bases of the junction left unmatched. The CDR3 coding sequence is TGCGCCAGCAGCTTTGGGGGAGGGAGAAACATTCAGTACTTC. Its translation is CASSFGGGRNIQYF.

A word on this clonotype: This may come from a read error, since a much larger clone is one base off. The chain couples TRBV2 to TRBJ2-5; D gene uncertain. The CDR3 is made up of 13 amino acids. Germline-derived CDR1 and CDR2 are SNHLY and FYNNEI. V was clipped by 5 bases and J by 4 bases, with 11 bases between them. The CDR3 reads CASSLFHRETQYF. In DNA, the CDR3 is TGTGCCAGCAGTTTGTTTCACCGAGAGACCCAGTACTTC.

This clonotype was picked up many times. This chain links TRBV10-3 with TRBJ2-3, with D uncertain. CDR3 length: 15 residues. Germline assignment: CDR1 ENHRY and CDR2 SYGVKD. Trimming cost V 3 bases and J 1 base, with 11 bases left between them. This CDR3 reads CAISDASKGTDTQYF. The CDR3 nucleotides read TGTGCCATCAGTGATGCCAGTAAAGGCACAGATACGCAGTATTTT.

The chain uses TRBV19 and TRBJ2-3, with D possibly being TRBD2 (7 bases). Germline CDR1 is LNHDA and CDR2 is SQIVND (reference sequence). Trimming stripped 9 bases from V and 2 bases from J, with 27 bases between. CDR3 length: 18 amino acids. As DNA, the CDR3 is TGTGCCAGCCCAGGGGACCAGCGGGACCTTACCCACACAGATACGCAGTATTTT. Its protein is CASPGDQRDLTHTDTQYF.